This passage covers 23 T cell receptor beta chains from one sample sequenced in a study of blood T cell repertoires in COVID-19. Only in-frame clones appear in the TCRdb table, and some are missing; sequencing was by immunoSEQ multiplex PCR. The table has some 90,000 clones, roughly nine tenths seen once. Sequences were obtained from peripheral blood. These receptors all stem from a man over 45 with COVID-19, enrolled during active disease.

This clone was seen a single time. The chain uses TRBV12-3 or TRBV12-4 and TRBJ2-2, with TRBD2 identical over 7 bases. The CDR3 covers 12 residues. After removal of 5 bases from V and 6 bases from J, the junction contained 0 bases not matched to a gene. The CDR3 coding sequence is TGTGCCAGCAGTGCGGGGGCCGGGGAGCTGTTTTTT. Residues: CASSAGAGELFF.

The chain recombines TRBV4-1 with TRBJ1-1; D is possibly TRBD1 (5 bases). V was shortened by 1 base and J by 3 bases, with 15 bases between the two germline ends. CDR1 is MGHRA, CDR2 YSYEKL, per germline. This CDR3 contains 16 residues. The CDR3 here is CASSQVTPGGDTEAFF. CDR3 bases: TGCGCCAGCAGCCAAGTCACCCCCGGGGGGGACACTGAAGCTTTCTTT.

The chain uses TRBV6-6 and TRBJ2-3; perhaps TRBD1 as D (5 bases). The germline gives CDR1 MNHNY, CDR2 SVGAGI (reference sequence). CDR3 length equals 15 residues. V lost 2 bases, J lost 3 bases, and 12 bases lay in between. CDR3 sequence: CASSYGASWTDTQYF. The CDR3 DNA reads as TGTGCCAGCAGTTACGGGGCTTCTTGGACAGATACGCAGTATTTT.

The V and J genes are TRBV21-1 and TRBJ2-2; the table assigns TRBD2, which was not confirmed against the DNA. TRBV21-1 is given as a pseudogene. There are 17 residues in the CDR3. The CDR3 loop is CASSKSGGASNTGELFF. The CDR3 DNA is TGTGCCAGCAGCAAATCTGGGGGGGCTTCGAACACCGGGGAGCTGTTTTTT.

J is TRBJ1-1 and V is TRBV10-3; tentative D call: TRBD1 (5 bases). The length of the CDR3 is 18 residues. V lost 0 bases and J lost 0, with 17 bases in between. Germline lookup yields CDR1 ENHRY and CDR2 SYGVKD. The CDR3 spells CAISESVGHLILNTEAFF. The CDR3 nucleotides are TGTGCCATCAGTGAGTCAGTCGGACACCTGATCTTGAACACTGAAGCTTTCTTT.

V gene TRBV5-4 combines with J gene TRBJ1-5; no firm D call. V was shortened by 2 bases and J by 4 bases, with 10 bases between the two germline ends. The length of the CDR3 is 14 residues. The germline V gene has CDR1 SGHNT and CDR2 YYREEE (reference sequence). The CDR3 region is CASSFGGNNQPQHF. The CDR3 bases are TGTGCCAGCAGCTTTGGAGGGAATAATCAGCCCCAGCATTTT.

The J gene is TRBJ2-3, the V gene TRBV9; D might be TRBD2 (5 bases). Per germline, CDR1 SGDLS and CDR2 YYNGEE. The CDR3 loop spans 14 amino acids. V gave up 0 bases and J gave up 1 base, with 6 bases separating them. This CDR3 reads CASSVVGGTDTQYF. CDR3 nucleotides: TGTGCCAGCAGCGTAGTCGGGGGCACAGATACGCAGTATTTT.

The CDR3 nucleotides read TGTGCCAGCAGCCAAGAGGTCAGCGCTAACTATGGCTACACCTTC. Protein: CASSQEVSANYGYTF. The chain recombines TRBV3-1 (or the pseudogene TRBV3-2) with TRBJ1-2; unclear D gene. CDR1 is LGHDT and CDR2 is YNNKEL in the germline V gene (reference sequence). The germline V and J ends were trimmed by 0 bases and 0 bases, with 8 bases remaining between them. The CDR3 has 15 residues.

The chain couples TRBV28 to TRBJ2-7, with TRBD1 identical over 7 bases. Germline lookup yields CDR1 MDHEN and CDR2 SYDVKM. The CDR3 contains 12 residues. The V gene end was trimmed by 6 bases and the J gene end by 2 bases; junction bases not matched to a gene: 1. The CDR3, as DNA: TGTGCCAGCAGAACAGGGGCCTACGAGCAGTACTTC. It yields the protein CASRTGAYEQYF.

CDR3 amino acids: CASSLPIWTSGNYNEQFF. CDR3 nucleotides: TGCGCCAGCAGCCTCCCAATATGGACTAGCGGGAATTACAATGAGCAGTTCTTC. The rearrangement joins TRBV5-1 to TRBJ2-1; 12 bases match TRBD2. Looked up from germline, CDR1 is SGHRS and CDR2 is YFSETQ. The CDR3 runs 18 residues. Unmatched junction bases numbered 12, after V lost 4 bases and J lost 4 bases. Full variable domain (rest looked up from reference TRBV5-1 and TRBJ2-1): KAGVTQTPRYLIKTRGQQVTLSCSPISGHRSVSWYQQTPGQGLQFLFEYFSETQRNKGNFPGRFSGRQFSNSRSEMNVSTLELGDSALYLCASSLPIWTSGNYNEQFFGPGTRLTVL.

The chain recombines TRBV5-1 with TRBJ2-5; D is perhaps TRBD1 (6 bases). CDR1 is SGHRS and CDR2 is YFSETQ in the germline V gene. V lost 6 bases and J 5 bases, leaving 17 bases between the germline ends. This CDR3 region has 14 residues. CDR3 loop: CASNRQDHRETQYF. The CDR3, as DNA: TGCGCCAGCAACCGACAGGATCATCGGGAGACCCAGTACTTC.

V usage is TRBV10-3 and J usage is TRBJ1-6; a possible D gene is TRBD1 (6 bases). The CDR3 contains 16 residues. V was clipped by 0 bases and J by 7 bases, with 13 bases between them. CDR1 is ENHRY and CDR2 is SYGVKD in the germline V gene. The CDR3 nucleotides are TGTGCCATCAGTGAGTCGCCCAGGGGACCCAATTCACCCCTCCACTTT. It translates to CAISESPRGPNSPLHF.

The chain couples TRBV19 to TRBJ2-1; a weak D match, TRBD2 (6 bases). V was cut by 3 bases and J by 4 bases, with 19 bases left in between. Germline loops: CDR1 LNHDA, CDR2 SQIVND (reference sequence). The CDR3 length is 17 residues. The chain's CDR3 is CASSISPVGGAYNEQFF. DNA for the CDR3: TGTGCCAGTAGTATTTCGCCGGTTGGCGGGGCTTACAATGAGCAGTTCTTC. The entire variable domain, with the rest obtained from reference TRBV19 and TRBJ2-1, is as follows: DGGITQSPKYLFRKEGQNVTLSCEQNLNHDAMYWYRQDPGQGLRLIYYSQIVNDFQKGDIAEGYSVSREKKESFPLTVTSAQKNPTAFYLCASSISPVGGAYNEQFFGPGTRLTVL.

CDR3 in DNA: TGTGCCAGCAGCCTGGGACAGTTGAGAGAGCAGTACTTC. Translating it yields CASSLGQLREQYF. The chain links TRBV3-1 (or the pseudogene TRBV3-2) to TRBJ2-7, with 7 positions matching TRBD1. V shed 4 bases and J 7 bases; nucleotides not matched to a gene: 7. This CDR3 is 13 amino acids long. Germline lookup yields CDR1 LGHDT and CDR2 YNNKEL (reference sequence).

CDR3 DNA sequence: TGTGCCAGCACCCCAGGTGGATATGGCTACACCTTC. This translates into CASTPGGYGYTF. The chain employs TRBV2 and TRBJ1-2; D is unresolved. V gave up 7 bases and J gave up 5 bases, with 11 bases separating them. CDR1 is SNHLY, CDR2 FYNNEI, per germline. CDR3 size: 12 residues.

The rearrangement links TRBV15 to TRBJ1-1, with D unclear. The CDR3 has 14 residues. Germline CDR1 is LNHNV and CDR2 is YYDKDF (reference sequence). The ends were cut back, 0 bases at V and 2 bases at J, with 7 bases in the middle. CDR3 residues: CATSRERENTEAFF. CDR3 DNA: TGTGCCACCAGCAGAGAACGGGAAAACACTGAAGCTTTCTTT.

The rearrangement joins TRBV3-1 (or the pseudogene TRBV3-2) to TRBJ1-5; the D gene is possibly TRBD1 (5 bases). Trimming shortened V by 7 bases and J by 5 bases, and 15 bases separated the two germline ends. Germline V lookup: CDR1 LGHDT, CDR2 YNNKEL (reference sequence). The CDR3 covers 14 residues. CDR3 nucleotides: TGTGCCAGCACGTTGGGGAGGGGAGATCAGCCCCAGCATTTT. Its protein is CASTLGRGDQPQHF.

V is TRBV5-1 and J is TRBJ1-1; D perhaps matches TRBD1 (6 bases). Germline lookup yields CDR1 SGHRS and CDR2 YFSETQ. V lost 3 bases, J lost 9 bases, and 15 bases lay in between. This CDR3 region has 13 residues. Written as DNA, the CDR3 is TGCGCCAGCAGCTCACCCGGACAGCCTCAAGCTTTCTTT. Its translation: CASSSPGQPQAFF.

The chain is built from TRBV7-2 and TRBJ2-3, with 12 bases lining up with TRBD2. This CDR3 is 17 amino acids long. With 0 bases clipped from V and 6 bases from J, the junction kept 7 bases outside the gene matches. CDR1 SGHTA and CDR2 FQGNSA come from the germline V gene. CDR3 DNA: TGTGCCAGCAGCTTAGCCCCGAGGACTAGCGGGGAGGATACGCAGTATTTT. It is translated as CASSLAPRTSGEDTQYF.

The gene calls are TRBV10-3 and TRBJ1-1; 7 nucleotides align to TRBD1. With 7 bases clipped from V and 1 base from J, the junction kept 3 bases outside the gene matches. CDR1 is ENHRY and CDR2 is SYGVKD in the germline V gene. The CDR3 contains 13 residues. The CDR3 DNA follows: TGTGCCATCAAGGGACAGAGGAACACTGAAGCTTTCTTT. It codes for CAIKGQRNTEAFF.

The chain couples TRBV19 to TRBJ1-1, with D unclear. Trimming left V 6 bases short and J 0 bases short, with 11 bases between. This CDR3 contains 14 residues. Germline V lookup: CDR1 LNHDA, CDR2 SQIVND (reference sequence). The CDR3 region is CASSPPTMNTEAFF. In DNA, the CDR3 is TGTGCCAGTAGCCCCCCTACCATGAACACTGAAGCTTTCTTT.

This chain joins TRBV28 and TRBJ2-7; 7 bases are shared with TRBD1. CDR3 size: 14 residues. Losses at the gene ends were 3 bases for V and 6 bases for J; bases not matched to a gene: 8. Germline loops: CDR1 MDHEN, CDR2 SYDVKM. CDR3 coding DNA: TGTGCCAGCAGTTTCCCTGACAGGGCAGGCGAGCAGTACTTC. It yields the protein CASSFPDRAGEQYF.

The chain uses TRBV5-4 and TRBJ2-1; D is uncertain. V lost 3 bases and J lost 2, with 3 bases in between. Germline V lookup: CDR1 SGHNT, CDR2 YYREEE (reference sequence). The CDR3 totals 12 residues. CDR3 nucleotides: TGTGCCAGCAGCTCAACCTACAATGAGCAGTTCTTC. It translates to CASSSTYNEQFF.